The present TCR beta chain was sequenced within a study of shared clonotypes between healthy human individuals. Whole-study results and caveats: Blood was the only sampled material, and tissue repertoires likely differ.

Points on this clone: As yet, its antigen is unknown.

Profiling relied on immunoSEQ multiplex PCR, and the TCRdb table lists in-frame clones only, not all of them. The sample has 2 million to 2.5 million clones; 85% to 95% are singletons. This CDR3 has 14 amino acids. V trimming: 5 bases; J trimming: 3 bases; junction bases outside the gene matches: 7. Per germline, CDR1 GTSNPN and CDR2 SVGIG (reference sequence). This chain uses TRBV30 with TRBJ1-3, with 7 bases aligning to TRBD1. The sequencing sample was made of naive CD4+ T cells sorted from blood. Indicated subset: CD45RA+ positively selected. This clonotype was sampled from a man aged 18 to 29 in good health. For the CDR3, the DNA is TGTGCCTGGGGGACGACAGGGAATGGAAACACCATATATTTT. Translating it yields CAWGTTGNGNTIYF. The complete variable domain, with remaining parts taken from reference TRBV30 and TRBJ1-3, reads SQTIHQWPATLVQPVGSPLSLECTVEGTSNPNLYWYRQAAGRGLQLLFYSVGIGQISSEVPQNLSASRPQDRQFILSSKKLLLSDSGFYLCAWGTTGNGNTIYFGEGSWLTVV.